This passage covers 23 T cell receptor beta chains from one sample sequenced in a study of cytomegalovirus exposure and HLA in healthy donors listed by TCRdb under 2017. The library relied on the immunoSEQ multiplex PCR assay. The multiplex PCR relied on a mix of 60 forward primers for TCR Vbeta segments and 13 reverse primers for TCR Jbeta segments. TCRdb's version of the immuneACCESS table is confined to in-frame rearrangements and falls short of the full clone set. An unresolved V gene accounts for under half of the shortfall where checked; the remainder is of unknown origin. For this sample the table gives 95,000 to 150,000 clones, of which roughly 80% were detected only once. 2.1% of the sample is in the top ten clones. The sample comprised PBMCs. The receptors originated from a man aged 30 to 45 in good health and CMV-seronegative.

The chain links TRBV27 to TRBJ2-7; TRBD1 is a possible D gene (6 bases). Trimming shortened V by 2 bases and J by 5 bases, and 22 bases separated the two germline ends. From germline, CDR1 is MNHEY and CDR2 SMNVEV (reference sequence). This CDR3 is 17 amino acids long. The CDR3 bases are TGTGCCAGCAGTTTAAGCGGTGGAACAGGGTTCATGGACGAGCAGTACTTC. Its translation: CASSLSGGTGFMDEQYF.

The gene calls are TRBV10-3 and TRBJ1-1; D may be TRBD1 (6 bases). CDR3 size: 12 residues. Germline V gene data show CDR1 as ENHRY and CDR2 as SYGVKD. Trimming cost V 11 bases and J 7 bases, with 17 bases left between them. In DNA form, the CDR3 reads TGTGCCGCCGGTACAGGGTTGCTTGAAGCTTTCTTT. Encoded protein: CAAGTGLLEAFF.

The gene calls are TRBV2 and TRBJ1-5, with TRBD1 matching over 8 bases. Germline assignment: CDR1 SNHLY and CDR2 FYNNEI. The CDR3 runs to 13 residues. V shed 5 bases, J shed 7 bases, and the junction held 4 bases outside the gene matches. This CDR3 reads CASSPDRDQPQHF. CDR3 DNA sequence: TGTGCCAGCAGTCCGGACAGGGACCAGCCCCAGCATTTT.

This CDR3 reads CASSPKGLAGGNEQFF. CDR3 bases: TGTGCCAGCAGCCCGAAGGGGCTAGCGGGGGGAAATGAGCAGTTCTTC. This chain uses TRBV7-2 with TRBJ2-1; TRBD2 agrees at 11 bases. The CDR3 spans 16 residues. Per germline, CDR1 SGHTA and CDR2 FQGNSA. The trim removed 5 bases at V and 7 bases at J, leaving 10 bases unmatched.

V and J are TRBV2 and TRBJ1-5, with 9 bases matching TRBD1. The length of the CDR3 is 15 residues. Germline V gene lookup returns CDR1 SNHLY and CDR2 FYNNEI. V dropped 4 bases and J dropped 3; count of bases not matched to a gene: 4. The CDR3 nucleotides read TGTGCCAGCAGTGCTGGGACAGGGTACAATCAGCCCCAGCATTTT. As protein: CASSAGTGYNQPQHF.

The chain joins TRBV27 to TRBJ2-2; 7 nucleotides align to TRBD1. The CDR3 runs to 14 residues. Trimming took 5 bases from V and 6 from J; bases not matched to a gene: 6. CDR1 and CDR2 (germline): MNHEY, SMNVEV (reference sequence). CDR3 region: CASSIGTVPGELFF. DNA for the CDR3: TGTGCCAGCAGTATTGGGACAGTACCCGGGGAGCTGTTTTTT.

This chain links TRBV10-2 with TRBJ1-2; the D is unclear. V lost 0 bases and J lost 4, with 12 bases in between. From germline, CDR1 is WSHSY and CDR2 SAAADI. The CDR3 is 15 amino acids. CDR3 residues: CASSESLSLGYGYTF. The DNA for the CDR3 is TGCGCCAGCAGTGAGTCACTATCCCTTGGCTATGGCTACACCTTC.

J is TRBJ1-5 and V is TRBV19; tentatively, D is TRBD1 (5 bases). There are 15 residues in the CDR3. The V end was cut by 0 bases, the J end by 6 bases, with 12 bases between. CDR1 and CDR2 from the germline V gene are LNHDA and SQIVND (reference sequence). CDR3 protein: CASSIDLGGGQPQHF. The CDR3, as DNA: TGTGCCAGTAGTATAGATCTTGGGGGAGGTCAGCCCCAGCATTTT.

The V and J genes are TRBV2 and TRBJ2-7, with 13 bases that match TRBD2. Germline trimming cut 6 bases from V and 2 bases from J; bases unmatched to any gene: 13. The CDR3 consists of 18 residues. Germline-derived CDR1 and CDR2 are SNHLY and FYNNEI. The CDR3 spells CASSVPGLAGYITYEQYF. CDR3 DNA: TGTGCCAGCAGCGTCCCGGGACTAGCGGGGTATATTACCTACGAGCAGTACTTC.

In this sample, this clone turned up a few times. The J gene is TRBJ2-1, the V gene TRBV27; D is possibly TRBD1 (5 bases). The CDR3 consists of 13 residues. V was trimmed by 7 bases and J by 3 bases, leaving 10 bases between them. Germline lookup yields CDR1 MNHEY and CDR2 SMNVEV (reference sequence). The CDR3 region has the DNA TGTGCCAGCACTTGGCAGGGCTACAATGAGCAGTTCTTC. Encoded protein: CASTWQGYNEQFF.

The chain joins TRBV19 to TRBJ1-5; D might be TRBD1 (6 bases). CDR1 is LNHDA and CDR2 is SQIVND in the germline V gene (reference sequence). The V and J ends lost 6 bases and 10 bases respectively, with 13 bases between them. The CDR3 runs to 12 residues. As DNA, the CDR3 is TGTGCCAGTAGCCTACAGGGAACACCCCAGCATTTT. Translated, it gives CASSLQGTPQHF.

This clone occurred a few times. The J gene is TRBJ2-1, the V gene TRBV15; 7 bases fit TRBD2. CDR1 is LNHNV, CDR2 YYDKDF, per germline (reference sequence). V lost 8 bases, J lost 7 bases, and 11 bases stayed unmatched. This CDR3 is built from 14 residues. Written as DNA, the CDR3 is TGTGCCACCGCCCCCAAACTTAGCGGGAATGAGCAGTTCTTC. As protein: CATAPKLSGNEQFF.

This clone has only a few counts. The CDR3, as DNA: TGTGCCAGCGCGGTCAGGGGGAACACTGAAGCTTTCTTT. This encodes CASAVRGNTEAFF. The chain couples TRBV11-2 to TRBJ1-1, with D maybe TRBD1 (6 bases). Germline lookup yields CDR1 SGHAT and CDR2 FQNNGV. With 8 bases removed from V and 1 base from J, the gap between germline ends came to 11 bases. The CDR3 covers 13 residues.

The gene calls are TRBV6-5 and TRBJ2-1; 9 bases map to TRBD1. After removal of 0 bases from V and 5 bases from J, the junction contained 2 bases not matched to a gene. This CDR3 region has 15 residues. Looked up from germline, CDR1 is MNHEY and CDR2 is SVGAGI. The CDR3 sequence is CASSYSGQGNNEQFF. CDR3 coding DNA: TGTGCCAGCAGTTACTCGGGACAGGGTAACAATGAGCAGTTCTTC.

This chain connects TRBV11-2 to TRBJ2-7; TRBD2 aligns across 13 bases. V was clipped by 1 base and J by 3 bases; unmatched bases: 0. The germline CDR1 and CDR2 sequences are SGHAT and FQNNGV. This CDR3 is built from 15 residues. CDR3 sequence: CASSLGLAGGYEQYF. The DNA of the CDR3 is TGTGCCAGCAGCTTAGGACTAGCGGGAGGCTACGAGCAGTACTTC.

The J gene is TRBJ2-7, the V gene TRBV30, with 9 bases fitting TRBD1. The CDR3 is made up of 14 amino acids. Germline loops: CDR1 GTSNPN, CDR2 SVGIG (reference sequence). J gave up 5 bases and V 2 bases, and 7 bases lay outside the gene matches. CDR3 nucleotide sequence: TGTGCCTGGAGTCGCGGACAGGGGTACGACGAGCAGTACTTC. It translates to CAWSRGQGYDEQYF.

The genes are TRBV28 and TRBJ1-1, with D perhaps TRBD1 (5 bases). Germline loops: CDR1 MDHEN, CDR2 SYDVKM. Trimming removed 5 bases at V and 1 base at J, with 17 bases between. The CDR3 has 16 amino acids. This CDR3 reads CASSIPGGGTNTEAFF. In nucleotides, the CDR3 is TGTGCCAGCAGTATCCCCGGGGGAGGGACGAACACTGAAGCTTTCTTT.

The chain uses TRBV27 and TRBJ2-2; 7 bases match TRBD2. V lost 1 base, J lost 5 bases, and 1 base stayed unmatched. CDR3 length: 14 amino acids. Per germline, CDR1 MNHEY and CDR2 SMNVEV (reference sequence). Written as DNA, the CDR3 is TGTGCCAGCAGTTTATTGGGGGGGACCGGGGAGCTGTTTTTT. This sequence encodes CASSLLGGTGELFF.

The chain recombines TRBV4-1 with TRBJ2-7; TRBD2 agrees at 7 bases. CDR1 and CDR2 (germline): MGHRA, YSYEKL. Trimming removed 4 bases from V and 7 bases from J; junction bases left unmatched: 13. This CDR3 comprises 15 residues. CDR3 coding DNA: TGCGCCAGCAGCCCAACCCTCAGACTAGCCGGGGAGCAGTACTTC. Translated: CASSPTLRLAGEQYF.

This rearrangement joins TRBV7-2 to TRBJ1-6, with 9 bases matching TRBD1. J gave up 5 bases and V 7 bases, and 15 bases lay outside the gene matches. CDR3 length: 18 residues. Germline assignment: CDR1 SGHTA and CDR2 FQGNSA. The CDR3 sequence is CASTLLPRGQGNNSPLHF. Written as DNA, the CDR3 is TGTGCCAGCACCCTCCTCCCCCGGGGACAGGGCAATAATTCACCCCTCCACTTT. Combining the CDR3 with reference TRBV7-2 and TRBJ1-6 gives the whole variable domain GAGVSQSPSNKVTEKGKDVELRCDPISGHTALYWYRQSLGQGLEFLIYFQGNSAPDKSGLPSDRFSAERTGGSVSTLTIQRTQQEDSAVYLCASTLLPRGQGNNSPLHFGNGTRLTVT.

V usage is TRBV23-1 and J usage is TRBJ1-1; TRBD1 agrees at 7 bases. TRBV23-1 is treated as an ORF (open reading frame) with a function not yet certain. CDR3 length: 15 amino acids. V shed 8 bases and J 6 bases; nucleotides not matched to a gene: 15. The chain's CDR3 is CASDAEAGGTAEAFF. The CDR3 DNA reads TGCGCCAGCGACGCGGAGGCAGGGGGAACGGCTGAAGCTTTCTTT.

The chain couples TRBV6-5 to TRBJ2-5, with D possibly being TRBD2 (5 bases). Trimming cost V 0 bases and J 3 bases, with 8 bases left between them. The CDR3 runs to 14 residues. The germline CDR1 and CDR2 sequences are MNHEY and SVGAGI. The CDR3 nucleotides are TGTGCCAGCAGTTACTCGGGAGAGGAAGAGACCCAGTACTTC. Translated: CASSYSGEEETQYF.

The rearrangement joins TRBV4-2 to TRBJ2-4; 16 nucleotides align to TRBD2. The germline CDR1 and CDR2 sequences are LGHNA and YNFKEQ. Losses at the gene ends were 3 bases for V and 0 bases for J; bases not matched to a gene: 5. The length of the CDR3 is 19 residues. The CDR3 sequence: CASSQGLAGGSLAKNIQYF. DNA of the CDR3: TGTGCCAGCAGCCAGGGACTAGCGGGGGGGTCACTAGCCAAAAACATTCAGTACTTC.